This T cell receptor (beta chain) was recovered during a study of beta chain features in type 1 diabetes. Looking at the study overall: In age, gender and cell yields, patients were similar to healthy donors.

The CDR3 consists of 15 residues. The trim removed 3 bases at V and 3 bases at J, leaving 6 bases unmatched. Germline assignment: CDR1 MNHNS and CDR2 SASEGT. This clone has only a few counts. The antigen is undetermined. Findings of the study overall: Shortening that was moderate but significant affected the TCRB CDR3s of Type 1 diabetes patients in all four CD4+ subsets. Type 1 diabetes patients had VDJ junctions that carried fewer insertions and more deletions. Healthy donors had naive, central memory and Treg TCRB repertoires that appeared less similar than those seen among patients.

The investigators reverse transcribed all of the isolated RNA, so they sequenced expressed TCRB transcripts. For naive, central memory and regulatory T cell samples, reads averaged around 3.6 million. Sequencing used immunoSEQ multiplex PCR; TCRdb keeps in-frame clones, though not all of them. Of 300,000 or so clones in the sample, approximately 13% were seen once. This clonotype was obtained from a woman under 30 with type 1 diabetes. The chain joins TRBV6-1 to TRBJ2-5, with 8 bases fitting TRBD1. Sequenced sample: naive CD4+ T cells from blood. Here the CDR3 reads CASSEGQGAEETQYF. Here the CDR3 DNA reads TGTGCCAGCAGTGAGGGGCAGGGGGCGGAAGAGACCCAGTACTTC.